Listed below are T cell receptor beta chains from one sample, sequenced in a study of T cell responses to AZD1222 COVID-19 vaccine. TCRdb keeps only in-frame clones here, not all; method: immunoSEQ multiplex PCR. This table holds 150,000 or so clones, about nine tenths found once. The sequenced sample was peripheral blood, obtained on day 0 of AZD1222 vaccination. The receptors stem from an adult in good health. Each CDR3 is given with its conserved first and last residue. Fields, in order: clone size, J gene, V gene, D gene, CDR3 protein, CDR3 DNA. The D gene is left open where the match is weak. Expanded clones are given a class, and other clones once, few, many or no size at all.

abundance: .
j_gene: TRBJ1-2
v_gene: TRBV5-8
d_gene: .
CDR3aa: CASSLATAYYGYTF
CDR3nt: TGTGCCAGCAGCTTGGCGACAGCTTACTATGGCTACACCTTC

abundance: .
j_gene: TRBJ1-2
v_gene: TRBV30
d_gene: .
CDR3aa: CAWSVHRDYGYTF
CDR3nt: TGTGCCTGGAGTGTCCATCGTGACTATGGCTACACCTTC

abundance: once
j_gene: TRBJ2-5
v_gene: TRBV5-6
d_gene: TRBD2
CDR3aa: CASSSGTSGRGLETQYF
CDR3nt: TGTGCCAGCAGCTCCGGGACTAGCGGGAGAGGGCTAGAGACCCAGTACTTC

abundance: .
j_gene: TRBJ2-4
v_gene: TRBV29-1
d_gene: .
CDR3aa: CSVNSGGSKNIQYF
CDR3nt: TGCAGCGTGAACTCCGGGGGCTCCAAAAACATTCAGTACTTC

abundance: .
j_gene: TRBJ1-6
v_gene: TRBV23-1
d_gene: TRBD1
CDR3aa: CASSPPEQGANSPLHF
CDR3nt: TGCGCCAGCAGTCCCCCCGAACAGGGGGCTAATTCACCCCTCCACTTT

abundance: .
j_gene: TRBJ2-7
v_gene: TRBV7-9
d_gene: .
CDR3aa: CASSLDLLGSYEQYF
CDR3nt: TGTGCCAGCAGCTTAGATTTGCTGGGTAGCTACGAGCAGTACTTC

abundance: .
j_gene: TRBJ1-6
v_gene: TRBV19
d_gene: .
CDR3aa: CASSTSGTPNSPLHF
CDR3nt: TGTGCCAGTAGTACATCCGGGACACCTAATTCACCCCTCCACTTT

abundance: .
j_gene: TRBJ1-4
v_gene: TRBV5-1
d_gene: .
CDR3aa: CASGLSGRTNEKLFF
CDR3nt: TGCGCCAGCGGCTTGTCCGGACGGACTAATGAAAAACTGTTTTTT

abundance: few
j_gene: TRBJ2-2
v_gene: TRBV6-4
d_gene: .
CDR3aa: CASSDGTNTGELFF
CDR3nt: TGTGCCAGCAGTGACGGGACGAACACCGGGGAGCTGTTTTTT

abundance: .
j_gene: TRBJ2-2
v_gene: TRBV3-1/TRBV3-2
d_gene: .
CDR3aa: CASSGRIGVSGELFF
CDR3nt: TGTGCCAGCAGCGGTCGGATCGGGGTATCCGGGGAGCTGTTTTTT

abundance: .
j_gene: TRBJ1-4
v_gene: TRBV5-6
d_gene: .
CDR3aa: CASSFSSGGKLFF
CDR3nt: TGTGCCAGCAGCTTCTCGTCCGGGGGAAAACTGTTTTTT

abundance: .
j_gene: TRBJ2-6
v_gene: TRBV5-3
d_gene: .
CDR3aa: CARSEQGELQGTGANVLTF
CDR3nt: TGTGCCAGAAGCGAACAAGGGGAGCTACAGGGTACTGGGGCCAACGTCCTGACTTTC

abundance: few
j_gene: TRBJ1-2
v_gene: TRBV19
d_gene: .
CDR3aa: CASSIRDPSSYGYTF
CDR3nt: TGTGCCAGTAGTATACGGGACCCGTCGTCGTATGGCTACACCTTC

abundance: .
j_gene: TRBJ1-3
v_gene: TRBV5-1
d_gene: .
CDR3aa: CASSKSTRGSSGNTIYF
CDR3nt: TGCGCCAGCAGCAAGTCCACCAGGGGCTCCTCTGGAAACACCATATATTTT

abundance: once
j_gene: TRBJ1-2
v_gene: TRBV7-9
d_gene: .
CDR3aa: CASSFSDPAFYGYTF
CDR3nt: TGTGCCAGCAGCTTTTCCGACCCGGCGTTCTATGGCTACACCTTC

abundance: .
j_gene: TRBJ1-3
v_gene: TRBV19
d_gene: .
CDR3aa: CASSILRFSGNTIYF
CDR3nt: TGTGCCAGTAGTATCCTACGGTTTTCTGGAAACACCATATATTTT

abundance: .
j_gene: TRBJ2-7
v_gene: TRBV6-1
d_gene: TRBD1
CDR3aa: CASSDMDRGLWEQYF
CDR3nt: TGTGCCAGCAGTGATATGGACAGGGGATTGTGGGAGCAGTACTTC

abundance: .
j_gene: TRBJ1-1
v_gene: TRBV7-9
d_gene: TRBD1
CDR3aa: CASSQGQGLKAFF
CDR3nt: TGTGCCAGCAGCCAGGGACAGGGACTAAAAGCTTTCTTT

abundance: .
j_gene: TRBJ1-6
v_gene: TRBV28
d_gene: .
CDR3aa: CASSLPLGGVGNSPLHF
CDR3nt: TGTGCCAGCAGTTTGCCCCTGGGGGGAGTTGGTAATTCACCCCTCCACTTT

abundance: .
j_gene: TRBJ2-3
v_gene: TRBV6-2/TRBV6-3
d_gene: TRBD2
CDR3aa: CASSYWAGGAPDTQYF
CDR3nt: TGTGCCAGCAGTTACTGGGCGGGGGGGGCGCCAGATACGCAGTATTTT

abundance: .
j_gene: TRBJ1-3
v_gene: TRBV11-1
d_gene: .
CDR3aa: CASSAGSTGNTIYF
CDR3nt: TGTGCCAGCAGTGCGGGATCTACTGGAAACACCATATATTTT

abundance: .
j_gene: TRBJ1-1
v_gene: TRBV7-8
d_gene: TRBD1
CDR3aa: CASSPPGLGQWGAFF
CDR3nt: TGTGCCAGCAGCCCCCCCGGTCTGGGACAGTGGGGAGCTTTCTTT

abundance: .
j_gene: TRBJ1-3
v_gene: TRBV19
d_gene: TRBD1
CDR3aa: CASSPGTVGNTIYF
CDR3nt: TGTGCCAGTAGTCCCGGGACAGTAGGAAACACCATATATTTT

abundance: .
j_gene: TRBJ1-4
v_gene: TRBV29-1
d_gene: .
CDR3aa: CSVTEIEGKLFF
CDR3nt: TGCAGCGTAACAGAGATTGAAGGAAAACTGTTTTTT

abundance: .
j_gene: TRBJ1-5
v_gene: TRBV2
d_gene: TRBD1
CDR3aa: CASTGDRGSQPQHF
CDR3nt: TGTGCCAGCACCGGGGACAGGGGGTCTCAGCCCCAGCATTTT

abundance: .
j_gene: TRBJ1-2
v_gene: TRBV5-8
d_gene: .
CDR3aa: CASSFGPSNYGYTF
CDR3nt: TGTGCCAGCAGCTTTGGGCCCTCTAACTATGGCTACACCTTC

abundance: once
j_gene: TRBJ2-6
v_gene: TRBV25-1
d_gene: .
CDR3aa: CASSVGSSGANVLTF
CDR3nt: TGTGCCAGCAGTGTCGGGAGCTCTGGGGCCAACGTCCTGACTTTC

abundance: once
j_gene: TRBJ1-6
v_gene: TRBV14
d_gene: TRBD1
CDR3aa: CASSQFSPGQSHSPLHF
CDR3nt: TGTGCCAGCAGCCAATTCTCCCCGGGACAGTCTCATTCACCCCTCCACTTT

abundance: .
j_gene: TRBJ1-5
v_gene: TRBV7-2
d_gene: .
CDR3aa: CASSFRVARQPQHF
CDR3nt: TGTGCCAGCAGCTTCAGGGTGGCGAGGCAGCCCCAGCATTTT

abundance: .
j_gene: TRBJ2-2
v_gene: TRBV28
d_gene: .
CDR3aa: CASGTKGRNTGELFF
CDR3nt: TGTGCCAGCGGCACTAAGGGGCGGAACACCGGGGAGCTGTTTTTT

abundance: .
j_gene: TRBJ1-5
v_gene: TRBV6-2/TRBV6-3
d_gene: TRBD1
CDR3aa: CASSYGQGSNQPQHF
CDR3nt: TGTGCCAGCAGTTACGGACAGGGTAGCAATCAGCCCCAGCATTTT